Below, 22 T cell receptor beta chains from the same sample are listed, as sequenced in a study of CD8+ T cells in alopecia areata. Sequencing used cDNA as its template, made by extracting RNA and reverse transcribing it. Using immunoSEQ multiplex PCR, the repertoire was profiled, and TCRdb retains in-frame clones only, with some absent. The repertoire consists of roughly 60,000 clones, with roughly 40% occurring once and the leading ten covering about 53%. Sample: NKG2D-low CD8+ T cells sorted from blood. These receptors were obtained from a human donor with alopecia areata.

V usage is TRBV5-1 and J usage is TRBJ2-1; either TRBD1 or TRBD2 may fit D (5 bases each). From germline, CDR1 is SGHRS and CDR2 YFSETQ. CDR3 length: 11 residues. Trimming removed 2 bases from V and 10 bases from J, with 7 bases in between. Written as DNA, the CDR3 is TGCGCCAGCAGCTTCGGGGCAGAGCAGTTCTTC. It is translated as CASSFGAEQFF. The full variable domain, with the rest looked up from reference TRBV5-1 and TRBJ2-1, is KAGVTQTPRYLIKTRGQQVTLSCSPISGHRSVSWYQQTPGQGLQFLFEYFSETQRNKGNFPGRFSGRQFSNSRSEMNVSTLELGDSALYLCASSFGAEQFFGPGTRLTVL.

V and J are TRBV11-2 and TRBJ2-7; D perhaps matches TRBD2 (6 bases). From germline, CDR1 is SGHAT and CDR2 FQNNGV. Trimming stripped 8 bases from V and 5 bases from J, with 22 bases between. The CDR3 length is 15 residues. The CDR3 DNA is TGTGCCAGCTGGGGTGCGGGGCACAAGGGGAACGAGCAGTACTTC. Its translation: CASWGAGHKGNEQYF.

V is TRBV27 and J is TRBJ2-1; a weak D match, TRBD1 (5 bases). With 5 bases removed from V and 5 bases from J, the gap between germline ends came to 16 bases. The germline CDR1 and CDR2 sequences are MNHEY and SMNVEV (reference sequence). The CDR3 runs to 15 residues. CDR3 sequence: CASSPLGLGHNEQFF. For the CDR3, the DNA is TGTGCCAGCAGTCCCCTGGGGCTGGGGCACAATGAGCAGTTCTTC.

This clone was recorded a few times. This chain joins TRBV29-1 and TRBJ2-5, with TRBD2 identical over 8 bases. The J call is doubtful: the DNA matches TRBJ2-7 better. Germline assignment: CDR1 SQVTM and CDR2 ANQGSEA. This CDR3 spans 14 amino acids. DNA of the CDR3: TGCAGCGTTGAACGGGAGGGCAGGCCTTACGAGCAGTACTTC. This gives the protein CSVEREGRPYEQYF.

This clone was observed a handful of times. The chain links TRBV7-9 to TRBJ2-3; D call uncertain. CDR1 is SEHNR and CDR2 is FQNEAQ in the germline V gene (reference sequence). The CDR3 loop spans 12 amino acids. Trimming cost V 4 bases and J 2 bases, with 4 bases left between them. The CDR3 sequence is CASSYSTDTQYF. CDR3 nucleotides: TGTGCCAGCAGCTACTCCACAGATACGCAGTATTTT. Filled out from reference TRBV7-9 and TRBJ2-3, the complete variable domain reads DTGVSQNPRHKITKRGQNVTFRCDPISEHNRLYWYRQTLGQGPEFLTYFQNEAQLEKSRLLSDRFSAERPKGSFSTLEIQRTEQGDSAMYLCASSYSTDTQYFGPGTRLTVL.

This clone was counted between two and nine times. V and J are TRBV7-2 and TRBJ1-6; TRBD1 aligns across 9 bases. CDR3 length: 16 residues. Germline CDR1 is SGHTA and CDR2 is FQGNSA. The ends lost 2 bases at V and 6 bases at J; junction bases unmatched: 5. This CDR3 is CASSLIRTGANSPLHF. In DNA, the CDR3 is TGTGCCAGCAGCTTAATTCGGACAGGGGCTAATTCACCCCTCCACTTT.

The gene calls are TRBV5-6 and TRBJ2-7; D is uncertain. The V and J ends lost 3 bases and 0 bases respectively, with 19 bases between them. The CDR3 has 17 amino acids. Germline V lookup: CDR1 SGHDT, CDR2 YYEEEE. CDR3 in amino acids: CASSSNGSGSPSYEQYF. The CDR3, as DNA: TGTGCCAGCAGCTCTAACGGCTCAGGCTCGCCCTCCTACGAGCAGTACTTC.

The chain is built from TRBV4-2 and TRBJ2-1, with unresolved D. Per the germline V gene, CDR1 is LGHNA and CDR2 is YNFKEQ. V gave up 1 base and J gave up 7 bases, with 8 bases separating them. The CDR3 extends over 13 amino acids. The CDR3 protein is CASSQAARNEQFF. The CDR3 bases are TGTGCCAGCAGCCAAGCGGCTAGAAATGAGCAGTTCTTC.

The rearrangement links TRBV5-6 to TRBJ2-3, with unresolved D. Trimming removed 0 bases from V and 0 bases from J, with 8 bases in between. The CDR3 is made up of 15 amino acids. The germline CDR1 and CDR2 sequences are SGHDT and YYEEEE. CDR3 DNA sequence: TGTGCCAGCAGCTTGGCAGCAGACAGCACAGATACGCAGTATTTT. Translated, it gives CASSLAADSTDTQYF. Full variable domain (rest looked up from reference TRBV5-6 and TRBJ2-3): DAGVTQSPTHLIKTRGQQVTLRCSPKSGHDTVSWYQQALGQGPQFIFQYYEEEERQRGNFPDRFSGHQFPNYSSELNVNALLLGDSALYLCASSLAADSTDTQYFGPGTRLTVL.

This clone was seen a handful of times. V gene TRBV29-1 combines with J gene TRBJ2-3; D call uncertain. CDR1 SQVTM and CDR2 ANQGSEA come from the germline V gene. Trimming took 6 bases from V and 6 from J, leaving 22 bases between them. This CDR3 has 15 amino acids. In DNA, the CDR3 is TGCAGCGTGCCGCTCCCCCAGGCTAATGGTGATACGCAGTATTTT. As protein: CSVPLPQANGDTQYF.

The chain couples TRBV5-6 to TRBJ2-1; TRBD2 might be the D (5 bases). Germline assignment: CDR1 SGHDT and CDR2 YYEEEE. CDR3 length: 14 residues. With 4 bases removed from V and 3 bases from J, the gap between germline ends came to 11 bases. In DNA form, the CDR3 reads TGTGCCAGCAGCCCTTGGACTGGCTACAATGAGCAGTTCTTC. As protein: CASSPWTGYNEQFF.

This clone occurred many times. Here the CDR3 DNA reads TGTGCCAGCAGTTTGTCTAACTACGAGCAGTACTTC. The encoded protein is CASSLSNYEQYF. V is TRBV27 and J is TRBJ2-7, with D unclear. V was trimmed by 3 bases and J by 3 bases, leaving 6 bases between them. The germline CDR1 and CDR2 sequences are MNHEY and SMNVEV (reference sequence). CDR3 size: 12 residues.

The chain joins TRBV27 to TRBJ2-3; D is unresolved. V was cut by 8 bases and J by 3 bases, with 15 bases left in between. Per germline, CDR1 MNHEY and CDR2 SMNVEV (reference sequence). The CDR3 covers 14 residues. The CDR3 loop reads CASHGLAGTDTQYF. DNA of the CDR3: TGTGCCAGCCACGGGCTGGCTGGGACAGATACGCAGTATTTT.

The chain joins TRBV9 to TRBJ2-3; 8 nucleotides match TRBD1. Looked up from germline, CDR1 is SGDLS and CDR2 is YYNGEE. The CDR3 totals 15 residues. The V gene end was trimmed by 6 bases and the J gene end by 2 bases; junction bases not matched to a gene: 8. This CDR3 is CASTGTGGPTDTQYF. CDR3 in DNA: TGTGCCAGCACCGGGACAGGAGGCCCCACAGATACGCAGTATTTT.

This clone was detected only a few times. The CDR3 protein is CASRQRTDTQYF. The CDR3, as DNA: TGTGCCAGCAGACAGCGCACAGATACGCAGTATTTT. The V and J genes are TRBV27 and TRBJ2-3; D gene uncertain. The CDR3 is 12 residues long. The ends were cut back, 6 bases at V and 1 base at J, with 5 bases in the middle. Germline V gives CDR1 MNHEY, CDR2 SMNVEV (reference sequence).

The chain joins TRBV4-2 to TRBJ2-7; D call uncertain. The germline V gene has CDR1 LGHNA and CDR2 YNFKEQ. The CDR3 runs to 14 residues. Trimming removed 0 bases at V and 2 bases at J, with 8 bases between. This CDR3 reads CASSQELGTYEQYF. CDR3 DNA: TGTGCCAGCAGCCAAGAGTTAGGGACCTACGAGCAGTACTTC.

This clone occurred a few times. The gene calls are TRBV29-1 and TRBJ2-1, with 7 bases that match TRBD2. The CDR3 totals 13 residues. The ends lost 3 bases at V and 7 bases at J; junction bases unmatched: 6. The V gene's germline CDR1 is SQVTM and CDR2 ANQGSEA. In DNA, the CDR3 is TGCAGCGTTGAGGGACTAAGCCAAAATGAGCAGTTCTTC. Translating it yields CSVEGLSQNEQFF.

This chain connects TRBV4-3 to TRBJ2-7, with a possible D match to TRBD2 (6 bases). The V end lost 1 base, the J end lost 2 bases, and 15 bases lay between the germline ends. This CDR3 region has 16 residues. Germline values: CDR1 LGHNA, CDR2 YSLEER. CDR3 sequence: CASSQAWGGSAYEQYF. The CDR3 coding sequence is TGCGCCAGCAGCCAAGCGTGGGGAGGTTCGGCCTACGAGCAGTACTTC.

This chain links TRBV2 with TRBJ1-1; 7 bases align to TRBD1. The germline gives CDR1 SNHLY, CDR2 FYNNEI. The junction had 11 bases not matched to a gene; V was cut back by 4 bases and J by 0 bases. The CDR3 spans 17 residues. The CDR3 DNA is TGTGCCAGCAGTGGAACAGGGGAACCCCTAATGAACACTGAAGCTTTCTTT. Translating gives CASSGTGEPLMNTEAFF.

The chain links TRBV5-6 to TRBJ2-7, with 7 bases matching TRBD2. The trim removed 2 bases at V and 5 bases at J, leaving 10 bases unmatched. This CDR3 region has 15 residues. The germline V gene has CDR1 SGHDT and CDR2 YYEEEE. CDR3 amino acids: CASSFPSGFGDEQYF. The CDR3 DNA sequence: TGTGCCAGCAGCTTCCCTAGCGGCTTCGGGGACGAGCAGTACTTC. The full variable domain, with the rest looked up from reference TRBV5-6 and TRBJ2-7, is DAGVTQSPTHLIKTRGQQVTLRCSPKSGHDTVSWYQQALGQGPQFIFQYYEEEERQRGNFPDRFSGHQFPNYSSELNVNALLLGDSALYLCASSFPSGFGDEQYFGPGTRLTVT.

The V gene is TRBV4-3, the J gene TRBJ2-3, with unresolved D. The germline V gene has CDR1 LGHNA and CDR2 YSLEER. This CDR3 is built from 15 residues. The V and J ends lost 0 bases and 1 base respectively, with 8 bases between them. Here the CDR3 DNA reads TGCGCCAGCAGCCAAGATAGCTTAGGCACAGATACGCAGTATTTT. Protein: CASSQDSLGTDTQYF.

The chain employs TRBV5-1 and TRBJ2-7; 7 bases match TRBD1. The CDR3 totals 15 residues. CDR1 and CDR2 (germline): SGHRS, YFSETQ. J gave up 0 bases and V 4 bases, and 7 bases lay outside the gene matches. CDR3 sequence: CASSPDRVGSYEQYF. The CDR3 bases are TGCGCCAGCAGCCCTGACAGGGTGGGCTCCTACGAGCAGTACTTC.